Presented here are 17 T cell receptor beta chains from one specimen sequenced in a study of T cells after yellow fever vaccination. TCRdb re-analysed the 5' RACE reads in MiXCR, keeping a single row per CDR3 protein. The sample has 300,000 to 400,000 distinct CDR3 sequences, around 12% seen once. This sample comprised CD4+ T cells sorted from PBMCs, obtained 15 days after the yellow fever booster vaccination. Receptor source: a man aged 18 to 29 who received the YFV17D yellow fever vaccine.

The V gene is TRBV9, the J gene TRBJ2-3, with 8 bases fitting TRBD1. With 3 bases clipped from V and 4 bases from J, the junction kept 4 bases outside the gene matches. Germline CDR1 reads SGDLS; CDR2 reads YYNGEE. The CDR3 covers 14 residues. Here the CDR3 reads CASSAWTGSDTQYF. The CDR3 nucleotides read TGTGCCAGCAGCGCTTGGACAGGGTCAGATACGCAGTATTTT.

This clonotype was counted ten times or more. The gene calls are TRBV5-5 and TRBJ1-5, with 11 bases lining up with TRBD1. The V gene's germline CDR1 is SGHKS and CDR2 YYEKEE (reference sequence). This CDR3 region has 15 residues. The ends lost 5 bases at V and 7 bases at J; junction bases unmatched: 8. The CDR3 nucleotides are TGTGCCAGCAGGTCGGACAGGGGGCCGGGGCAGCCCCAGCATTTT. This encodes CASRSDRGPGQPQHF. The variable domain in full, completed from reference TRBV5-5 and TRBJ1-5, reads DAGVTQSPTHLIKTRGQQVTLRCSPISGHKSVSWYQQVLGQGPQFIFQYYEKEERGRGNFPDRFSARQFPNYSSELNVNALLLGDSALYLCASRSDRGPGQPQHFGDGTRLSIL.

This clonotype was recorded a few times. The CDR3 is CASSQTSGTDTQYF. In nucleotides, the CDR3 is TGCGCCAGCAGCCAGACTAGCGGCACAGATACGCAGTATTTT. The rearrangement uses TRBV5-1 and TRBJ2-3; TRBD2 agrees at 8 bases. This CDR3 region has 14 residues. V gave up 4 bases and J gave up 1 base; unmatched junction bases: 2. CDR1 SGHRS and CDR2 YFSETQ come from the germline V gene. The entire variable domain, with the rest obtained from reference TRBV5-1 and TRBJ2-3, is as follows: KAGVTQTPRYLIKTRGQQVTLSCSPISGHRSVSWYQQTPGQGLQFLFEYFSETQRNKGNFPGRFSGRQFSNSRSEMNVSTLELGDSALYLCASSQTSGTDTQYFGPGTRLTVL.

The chain employs TRBV9 and TRBJ1-6, with D possibly being TRBD1 (5 bases). V was trimmed by 0 bases and J by 2 bases, leaving 12 bases between them. Germline lookup yields CDR1 SGDLS and CDR2 YYNGEE. CDR3 length: 17 amino acids. CDR3 DNA: TGTGCCAGCAGCGTAGGGGGGTCCAGCACCTATAATTCACCCCTCCACTTT. It specifies CASSVGGSSTYNSPLHF.

There are a few counts of this clonotype. CDR3 nucleotides: TGTGCCAGCAGCCCCCGACAGGGATCGGAAAAACTGTTTTTT. Translating it yields CASSPRQGSEKLFF. The chain links TRBV7-2 to TRBJ1-4; 7 bases fit TRBD1. V dropped 5 bases and J dropped 8; count of bases not matched to a gene: 8. The CDR3 has 14 amino acids. Germline-derived CDR1 and CDR2 are SGHTA and FQGNSA.

This clonotype was counted a few times. V gene TRBV11-2 combines with J gene TRBJ2-7, with D maybe TRBD1 (5 bases). Germline V lookup: CDR1 SGHAT, CDR2 FQNNGV. This CDR3 has 13 amino acids. Trimming took off 0 bases at V and 9 bases at J, with 12 bases between the two ends. CDR3 in DNA: TGTGCCAGCAGCTTAGATCCAGGGATGGGGCAGTACGTC. Its translation is CASSLDPGMGQYV.

The chain has TRBV4-1 and TRBJ2-3; D ambiguous. Germline V gives CDR1 MGHRA, CDR2 YSYEKL. The CDR3 is made up of 12 amino acids. V was trimmed by 1 base and J by 6 bases, leaving 5 bases between them. The CDR3 coding sequence is TGCGCCAGCAGCCAAGTGATGGATACGCAGTATTTT. This translates into CASSQVMDTQYF.

This sequence joins TRBV6-2 or TRBV6-3 and TRBJ2-1; possibly TRBD2 for D (6 bases). This CDR3 region has 13 residues. V was pared by 6 bases and J by 7 bases, with 13 bases between. Germline V gives CDR1 MNHEY, CDR2 SVGEGT. In DNA form, the CDR3 reads TGTGCCAGCAGGCGGGGTACGGGGAATGAGCAGTTCTTC. The encoded protein is CASRRGTGNEQFF.

V is TRBV27 and J is TRBJ1-1; no clear D gene. V was cut by 5 bases and J by 0 bases, with 10 bases left in between. This CDR3 comprises 14 residues. Germline lookup yields CDR1 MNHEY and CDR2 SMNVEV (reference sequence). The CDR3 spells CASSRSTLNTEAFF. The CDR3 DNA sequence: TGTGCCAGCAGTCGATCTACGCTGAACACTGAAGCTTTCTTT.

V usage is TRBV3-1 and J usage is TRBJ1-6; no reliable D call. CDR1 LGHDT and CDR2 YNNKEL come from the germline V gene (reference sequence). This CDR3 contains 12 residues. Trimming removed 2 bases at V and 7 bases at J, with 3 bases between. The CDR3 region is CASSQFNSPLHF. CDR3 in DNA: TGTGCCAGCAGCCAATTCAATTCACCCCTCCACTTT.

This sequence joins TRBV10-2 and TRBJ2-7; no clear D gene. The CDR3 is 12 amino acids. Between the trimmed V and J ends, which lost 5 bases and 3 bases, there was a span of 8 bases. Per germline, CDR1 WSHSY and CDR2 SAAADI. This CDR3 reads CASSWQFYEQYF. Here the CDR3 DNA reads TGCGCCAGCAGTTGGCAGTTCTACGAGCAGTACTTC.

The V and J genes are TRBV29-1 and TRBJ1-1; 8 bases are a match to TRBD1. The CDR3 loop spans 14 amino acids. The junction had 8 bases not matched to a gene; V was cut back by 6 bases and J by 2 bases. Per germline, CDR1 SQVTM and CDR2 ANQGSEA. This CDR3 reads CSVTGEGGNTEAFF. In DNA, the CDR3 is TGCAGCGTGACAGGGGAAGGGGGAAACACTGAAGCTTTCTTT.

The rearrangement links TRBV20-1 to TRBJ2-3, with TRBD1 as a possible D gene (6 bases). The V gene's germline CDR1 is DFQATT and CDR2 SNEGSKA (reference sequence). Trimming pared 2 bases from V and 3 bases from J, leaving 6 bases between. The CDR3 extends over 12 amino acids. The CDR3 loop is CSARQGTDTQYF. DNA of the CDR3: TGCAGTGCTAGACAGGGGACAGATACGCAGTATTTT.

In its sample, this clonotype was seen a few times. The chain uses TRBV7-7 and TRBJ2-7; 7 bases are a match to TRBD1. The CDR3 has 14 amino acids. Germline lookup yields CDR1 SSHAT and CDR2 FNYEAQ (reference sequence). V shed 5 bases, J shed 3 bases, and the junction held 7 bases outside the gene matches. This CDR3 reads CASSPYRDSYEQYF. CDR3 sequence (DNA): TGTGCCAGCAGCCCATACCGGGACAGCTACGAGCAGTACTTC.

This rearrangement joins TRBV20-1 to TRBJ2-5; D uncertain. There are 13 residues in the CDR3. V was trimmed by 0 bases and J by 3 bases, leaving 8 bases between them. Germline assignment: CDR1 DFQATT and CDR2 SNEGSKA (reference sequence). CDR3 loop: CSARDPNKETQYF. The CDR3 DNA reads TGCAGTGCTAGAGATCCGAATAAAGAGACCCAGTACTTC.

This clonotype was seen more than once but under ten times. The CDR3: CASSSETIDTGELFF. The CDR3 DNA reads TGTGCCAGCAGTAGCGAGACAATCGACACCGGGGAGCTGTTTTTT. The rearrangement joins TRBV9 to TRBJ2-2; maybe TRBD2 (5 bases). Germline CDR1 reads SGDLS; CDR2 reads YYNGEE. This CDR3 has 15 residues. V was cut by 5 bases and J by 3 bases, with 14 bases left in between.

The gene calls are TRBV20-1 and TRBJ2-1; 11 nucleotides align to TRBD2. The CDR3 length is 15 residues. Looked up from germline, CDR1 is DFQATT and CDR2 is SNEGSKA (reference sequence). V gave up 6 bases and J gave up 1 base; unmatched junction bases: 5. In nucleotides, the CDR3 is TGCAGTGCGGAGACTAGCGGGGCTTCCTACAATGAGCAGTTCTTC. Translated, it gives CSAETSGASYNEQFF.